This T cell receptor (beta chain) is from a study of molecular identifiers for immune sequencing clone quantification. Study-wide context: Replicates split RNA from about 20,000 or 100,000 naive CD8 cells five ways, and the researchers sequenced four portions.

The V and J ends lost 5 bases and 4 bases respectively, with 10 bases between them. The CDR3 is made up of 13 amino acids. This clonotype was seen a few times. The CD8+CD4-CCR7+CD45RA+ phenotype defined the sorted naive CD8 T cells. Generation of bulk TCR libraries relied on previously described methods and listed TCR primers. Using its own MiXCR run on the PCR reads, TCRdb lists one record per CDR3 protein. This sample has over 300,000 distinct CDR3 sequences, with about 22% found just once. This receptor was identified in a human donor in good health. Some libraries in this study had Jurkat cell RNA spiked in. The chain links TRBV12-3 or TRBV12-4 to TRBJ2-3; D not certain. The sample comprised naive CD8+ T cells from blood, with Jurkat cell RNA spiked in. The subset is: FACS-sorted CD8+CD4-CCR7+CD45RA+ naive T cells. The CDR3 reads CASSPAVADTQYF. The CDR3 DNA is TGTGCCAGCAGTCCCGCGGTCGCAGATACGCAGTATTTT.